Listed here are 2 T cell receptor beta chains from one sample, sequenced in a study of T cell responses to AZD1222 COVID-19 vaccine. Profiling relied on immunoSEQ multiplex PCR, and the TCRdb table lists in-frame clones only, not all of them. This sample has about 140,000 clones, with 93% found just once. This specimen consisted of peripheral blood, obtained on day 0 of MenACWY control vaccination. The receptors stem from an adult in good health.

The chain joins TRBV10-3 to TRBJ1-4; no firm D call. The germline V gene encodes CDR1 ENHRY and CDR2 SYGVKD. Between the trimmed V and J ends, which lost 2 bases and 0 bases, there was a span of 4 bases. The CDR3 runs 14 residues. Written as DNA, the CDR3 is TGTGCCATCAGTGAGGGGTCAACTAATGAAAAACTGTTTTTT. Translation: CAISEGSTNEKLFF.

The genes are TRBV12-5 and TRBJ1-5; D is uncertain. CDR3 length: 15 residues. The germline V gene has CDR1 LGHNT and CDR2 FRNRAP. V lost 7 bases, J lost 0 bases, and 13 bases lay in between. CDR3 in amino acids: CASAGNSYSNQPQHF. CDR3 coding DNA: TGTGCTAGTGCTGGGAACAGCTATAGCAATCAGCCCCAGCATTTT.